The rows below give T cell receptor beta chains drawn from one sample of a study of T cell changes during pregnancy in multiple sclerosis. TCRdb's copy holds only in-frame clones and misses some; the assay was immunoSEQ multiplex PCR. The sample has about 40,000 clones; 89% are singletons. The sequencing used CD4+ T cells from peripheral blood mononuclear cells, collected in the first trimester of pregnancy. All receptors derive from a female donor with multiple sclerosis, enrolled in a pregnancy study. Both conserved end residues are part of each CDR3. D genes are given only for firm matches. Expanded clones get a size class; other rows say once, few or many, or leave the size out.

TRBD1	.	TRBJ2-3	TRBV7-9	TGTGCCAGCAGCTTAGATGTATTGGACAGGGCGACGTATTTT	CASSLDVLDRATYF
.	.	TRBJ2-3	TRBV6-4	TGTGCCAGCAGTGACTTCAGGACAGATACGCAGTATTTT	CASSDFRTDTQYF
.	.	TRBJ1-2	TRBV2	TGTGCCAGCAGTGCCACGGGGGGCGCGTGGTATGGCTACACCTTC	CASSATGGAWYGYTF
TRBD1	.	TRBJ1-6	TRBV11-2	TGTGCCAGCTTCCTATTACAGGGGTATAATTCACCCCTCCACTTT	CASFLLQGYNSPLHF
.	.	TRBJ2-7	TRBV2	TGTGCCAGCGGGGGCAGGGAGGGCTACGAGCAGTACTTC	CASGGREGYEQYF
.	.	TRBJ2-1	TRBV11-2	TGTGCCAGCAGCCCCCCGGAGCAGCGGGCCTACAATGAGCAGTTCTTC	CASSPPEQRAYNEQFF
.	.	TRBJ1-3	TRBV4-2	TGTGCCAGCAGCCAAGGGAGGGAGGGCACGAGAAACACCATATATTTT	CASSQGREGTRNTIYF
.	.	TRBJ2-5	TRBV30	TGTGCCTGGAGGGGCCGTACAGAGACCCAGTACTTC	CAWRGRTETQYF
.	.	TRBJ2-7	TRBV5-6	TGTGCCAGCAGCTTGGTTCCGGGGTACTCCTACGAGCAGTACTTC	CASSLVPGYSYEQYF
.	.	TRBJ2-5	TRBV5-5	TGTGCCAGCAGCCCGCAAGGGACACATCCAGAGACCCAGTACTTC	CASSPQGTHPETQYF
.	.	TRBJ2-7	TRBV21-1	TGTGCCAGCAGCAAAGAACAGGGGAGGCCCTACGAGCAGTACTTC	CASSKEQGRPYEQYF
.	once	TRBJ1-2	TRBV4-3	TGCGCCAGCAGCCAAGAATCCGGGGCTAACTATGGCTACACCTTC	CASSQESGANYGYTF
TRBD2	.	TRBJ2-7	TRBV7-8	TGTGCCAGCAGCTCCAGCGGGGGCCCCTACGAGCAGTACTTC	CASSSSGGPYEQYF
.	.	TRBJ2-6	TRBV27	TGTGCCAGCAGTTCGCGGATCTCCTCTGGGGCCAACGTCCTGACTTTC	CASSSRISSGANVLTF
TRBD1	.	TRBJ1-6	TRBV7-9	TGTGCCAGCAGCGAAGGGACAGCTAATTCACCCCTCCACTTT	CASSEGTANSPLHF
TRBD1	.	TRBJ2-2	TRBV5-1	TGCGCCAGCAGGAAGGGGGCGACGAACACCGGGGAGCTGTTTTTT	CASRKGATNTGELFF
.	.	TRBJ1-5	TRBV2	TGTGCCAGCAGTTTACAACCGGGCTACAGTTCTAGGGGAAATCAGCCCCAGCATTTT	CASSLQPGYSSRGNQPQHF
.	.	TRBJ2-3	TRBV7-8	TGTGCCAGCAGCTTAGGACATATCAAATTAGATACGCAGTATTTT	CASSLGHIKLDTQYF
.	.	TRBJ2-1	TRBV7-3	TGTGCCAGCAGCTTAAGCCCTACTAGAAGCTCCTACAATGAGCAGTTCTTC	CASSLSPTRSSYNEQFF
TRBD1	.	TRBJ1-4	TRBV29-1	TGCAGCGTCCGGACAGGAAGTAATGAAAAACTGTTTTTT	CSVRTGSNEKLFF
TRBD1	.	TRBJ1-2	TRBV11-2	TGTGCCAGCAGCTTAGGGGACAGGGGCTATGGCTACACCTTC	CASSLGDRGYGYTF
.	.	TRBJ1-4	TRBV5-1	TGCGCCAGCAGCTTGGACGGTGCAACTAATGAAAAACTGTTTTTT	CASSLDGATNEKLFF